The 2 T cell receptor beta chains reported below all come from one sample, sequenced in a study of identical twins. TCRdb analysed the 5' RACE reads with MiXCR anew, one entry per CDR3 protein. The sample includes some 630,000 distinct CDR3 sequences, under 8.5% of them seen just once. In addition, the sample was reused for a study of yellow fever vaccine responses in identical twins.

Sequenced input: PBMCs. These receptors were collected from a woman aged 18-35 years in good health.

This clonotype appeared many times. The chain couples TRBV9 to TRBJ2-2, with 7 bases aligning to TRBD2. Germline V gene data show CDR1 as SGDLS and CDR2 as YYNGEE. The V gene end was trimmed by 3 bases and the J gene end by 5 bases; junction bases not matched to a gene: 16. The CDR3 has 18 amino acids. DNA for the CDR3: TGTGCCAGCAGCGCTCTCAGGGAGGGAAGCGGGATGACCGGGGAGCTGTTTTTT. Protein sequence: CASSALREGSGMTGELFF.

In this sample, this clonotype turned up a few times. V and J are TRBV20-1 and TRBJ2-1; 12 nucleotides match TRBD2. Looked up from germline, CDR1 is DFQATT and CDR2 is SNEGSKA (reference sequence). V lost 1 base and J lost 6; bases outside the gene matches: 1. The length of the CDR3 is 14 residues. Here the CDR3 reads CSARVTSGSNEQFF. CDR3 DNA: TGCAGTGCTAGAGTGACTAGCGGGAGCAATGAGCAGTTCTTC.